A selection of T cell receptor beta chains follows, all from one sample in a study of shared clonotypes between healthy human individuals. The assay was immunoSEQ multiplex PCR, and TCRdb's table has in-frame clones only and misses some. This sample has over 400,000 clones, with 95% to 96% found just once. What was sequenced was naive CD4+ T cells sorted from blood. The receptors come from a woman aged 25-40 years in good health. Both conserved end residues are part of each CDR3. A D gene is named only where the DNA matches it firmly.

V gene	J gene	D gene	CDR3 DNA	CDR3 protein
TRBV6-5	TRBJ1-3	-	TGTGCCAGCAGCCCACGTCTTCTGGGAAACACCATATATTTT	CASSPRLLGNTIYF
TRBV28	TRBJ2-3	-	TGTGCCAGCAGTACCATGGGCGACGGCACAGATACGCAGTATTTT	CASSTMGDGTDTQYF
TRBV10-1	TRBJ2-5	TRBD2	TGCGCCAGCAGTCCTAGCGGGGACTGGGAGACCCAGTACTTC	CASSPSGDWETQYF
TRBV7-8	TRBJ1-1	-	TGTGCCACTAAGGGGCGGGGGAACACTGAAGCTTTCTTT	CATKGRGNTEAFF
TRBV11-3	TRBJ2-3	TRBD2	TGTGCCAGCAGTTTAGCGGGACCCACAGATACGCAGTATTTT	CASSLAGPTDTQYF
TRBV19	TRBJ1-1	-	TGTGCCAGTAGTATACTCGGGATTATGAACACTGAAGCTTTCTTT	CASSILGIMNTEAFF
TRBV19	TRBJ2-7	-	TGTGCCAGTAGTATAGGGGGGCGATACGAGCAGTACTTC	CASSIGGRYEQYF
TRBV5-4	TRBJ1-4	-	TGTGCCAGCAGCTTAGGAAGGTCAGATAATGAAAAACTGTTTTTT	CASSLGRSDNEKLFF
TRBV5-1	TRBJ2-1	-	TGCGCCAGCAGCTTGTCAGGGGTACCCACATCTTACAATGAGCAGTTCTTC	CASSLSGVPTSYNEQFF
TRBV6-6	TRBJ1-1	-	TGTGCCAGCATGGGTCTGGGAGAGATGAACACTGAAGCTTTCTTT	CASMGLGEMNTEAFF
TRBV14	TRBJ2-5	TRBD2	TGTGCCAGCAGCAAAACTAGCGGGAGTATCCAAGAGACCCAGTACTTC	CASSKTSGSIQETQYF
TRBV10-3	TRBJ2-5	TRBD1	TGTGCCATCAGTGACACAGGGGTCGCAGAGACCCAGTACTTC	CAISDTGVAETQYF
TRBV29-1	TRBJ2-5	TRBD2	TGCAGCGTAATGAGCGGGAGCGGTGAGACCCAGTACTTC	CSVMSGSGETQYF
TRBV6-5	TRBJ1-1	-	TGTGCCAGCAGTTACCCCGGATCGTACACTGAAGCTTTCTTT	CASSYPGSYTEAFF
TRBV29-1	TRBJ1-1	-	TGCAGCGTCCGAACCCTCCTGGACAAGAACACTGAAGCTTTCTTT	CSVRTLLDKNTEAFF
TRBV19	TRBJ1-5	-	TGTGCCAGTAGTACCCCCGGGACGGTTAGCAATCAGCCCCAGCATTTT	CASSTPGTVSNQPQHF
TRBV7-7	TRBJ2-2	-	TGTGCCAGCAGCTTAAGGAGGGCCGGGGAGCTGTTTTTT	CASSLRRAGELFF
TRBV7-9	TRBJ2-7	-	TGTGCCAGCACCCATACGGCGTGGGATTCCTACGAGCAGTACTTC	CASTHTAWDSYEQYF
TRBV27	TRBJ1-1	-	TGTGCCAGCAGTTTTTCTTTAGGGGAGGGATCGAACACTGAAGCTTTCTTT	CASSFSLGEGSNTEAFF
TRBV5-1	TRBJ2-7	TRBD2	TGCGCCAGCAGCAAGACTAGCGGGACTACGCTCGAGCAGTACTTC	CASSKTSGTTLEQYF
TRBV6-6	TRBJ1-1	-	TGTGCCACCACACAGAACAGGGAGACTGAAGCTTTCTTT	CATTQNRETEAFF
TRBV28	TRBJ1-5	-	TGTGCCAGCAGTTTTCGACGGCAGCCCCAGCATTTT	CASSFRRQPQHF
TRBV10-3	TRBJ2-7	-	TGTGCCATCAGTGAGAGAGGCAAGACCTACGAGCAGTACTTC	CAISERGKTYEQYF
TRBV4-1	TRBJ2-7	TRBD1	TGCGCCAGCAGCCAATCGTCACAGGGGGCCTACGAGCAGTACTTC	CASSQSSQGAYEQYF
TRBV18	TRBJ1-5	-	TGTGCCAGCTCAAGGGGAGGGGATCAGCCCCAGCATTTT	CASSRGGDQPQHF